This T cell receptor (beta chain) was observed in a study of blood T cell repertoires in COVID-19 (TCRdb year 2020). Turning to the overall study: Collaborator samples came from the United States, Italy and Spain and covered acute and convalescent phases of COVID-19. Where available, HLA class I and class II types were taken from metadata supplied by the sample provider and were not determined by assay-based typing. The prospective study material was composed of cDNA or gDNA derived from T cells, B-cell-depleted T cells, or PBMCs. The samples were drawn from the first 160 participants of the ongoing ImmuneRACE study and from roughly 1,300 subjects provided by 6 global collaborators. A de-identified subject ID, COVID-19 status, age in years and sex were almost always included in the sample metadata. A freely available public database, intended as a resource for researchers studying the immune response to SARS-CoV-2, is where the repertoires were released. The dataset comprised deeply sampled blood TCRbeta repertoires from subjects exposed to, actively infected with, or recovered from COVID-19. General findings and caveats noted by the study authors: The amount of clinical and demographic metadata varied by source and participant and was provided uncurated.

Spanning cysteine to phenylalanine, the CDR3 consists of 12 amino acids. The read is trimmed to its CDR3 DNA, 36 bases read in frame from base 1. From a lookup of the germline V gene (reference sequence), CDR1 and CDR2 are LNHDA and SQIVND. V drops 4 bases and J drops 10 bases, leaving 8 bases in between. The immunoSEQ Assay, a bias-controlled multiplex PCR, was used to amplify TCRbeta CDR3 regions from genomic DNA. For the original study's pipeline: Within the assay, amplification of reference gene primers was used to estimate how many nucleated cells each sample contained. To quantify the absolute abundance of each unique TCRbeta CDR3 rearrangement, sequence reads were collapsed and filtered. For each sample, productive Simpson clonality was calculated by taking the square root of Simpson's diversity index across productive rearrangements. TCRdb took over this immuneACCESS table, retaining in-frame rearrangements with V and J assigned. Such tables are incomplete; in checked studies, under half of the missing clones stem from an unresolved V gene, and the remainder is unexplained. Clone size and the V and J calls come from that table; the DNA yielded D and trimming. In this sample the table shows fewer than 75,000 clones, roughly three quarters of which occur a single time. The ten top clones hold just under 6.5% of the sample.

Collaborating institutions collected whole blood in K2EDTA tubes following their own protocols. Collaborator samples were shipped for TCRbeta analysis as frozen whole blood, isolated PBMCs, or DNA extracted from either sample type. With respect to this clone: Its antigen is currently not known. Within one base of it there is no much larger clone, and no base qualities were kept.

Sequencing used peripheral blood. The sequence was obtained from a woman aged 55-70 years with acute or convalescent COVID-19. The chain links TRBV19 with TRBJ1-6; a tentative D call is TRBD1 (5 bases match). The CDR3 sequence is CASSNRGSPLHF. The DNA sequence is as follows: TGTGCCAGTAGTAATAGGGGATCACCCCTCCACTTT. With the rest looked up from the reference TRBV19 and TRBJ1-6 genes rather than sequenced, the full variable domain is DGGITQSPKYLFRKEGQNVTLSCEQNLNHDAMYWYRQDPGQGLRLIYYSQIVNDFQKGDIAEGYSVSREKKESFPLTVTSAQKNPTAFYLCASSNRGSPLHFGNGTRLTVT.